These 8 T cell receptor beta chains were all obtained from the same sample, sequenced in a study of T cell changes during pregnancy in multiple sclerosis. TCRdb keeps only in-frame clones here, not all; method: immunoSEQ multiplex PCR. In the table there are 55,000 to 85,000 clones, about nine tenths of which are singletons. The sample consisted of peripheral blood, taken in the third trimester of pregnancy. The source is a female donor with multiple sclerosis, enrolled in a pregnancy study.

The V gene is TRBV7-2, the J gene TRBJ2-5, with a tentative D call TRBD2 (6 bases). With 2 bases removed from V and 2 bases from J, the gap between germline ends came to 12 bases. In germline, CDR1 is SGHTA, CDR2 FQGNSA. The CDR3 is made up of 15 amino acids. The CDR3 bases are TGTGCCAGCAGCTTACCTATGGGGGGACAAGAGACCCAGTACTTC. It codes for CASSLPMGGQETQYF.

The CDR3: CASSYSGPQGSYEQYF. The CDR3 DNA sequence: TGTGCCAGCAGTTACTCGGGCCCCCAGGGTTCCTACGAGCAGTACTTC. The V and J genes are TRBV6-5 and TRBJ2-7; possible D gene TRBD1, 5 bases. V was cut by 0 bases and J by 1 base, with 13 bases left in between. Per the germline V gene, CDR1 is MNHEY and CDR2 is SVGAGI. The CDR3 has 16 residues.

The chain joins TRBV7-2 to TRBJ2-1; 9 nucleotides match TRBD2. The ends lost 5 bases at V and 4 bases at J; junction bases unmatched: 6. CDR1 SGHTA and CDR2 FQGNSA come from the germline V gene. The CDR3 has 15 residues. The CDR3 region has the DNA TGTGCCAGCAGCCTGTCTAGCGGGAAATACAATGAGCAGTTCTTC. It codes for CASSLSSGKYNEQFF.

This chain joins TRBV7-2 and TRBJ1-3, with 7 bases matching TRBD1. This CDR3 comprises 14 residues. With 1 base clipped from V and 3 bases from J, the junction kept 0 bases outside the gene matches. The V gene's germline CDR1 is SGHTA and CDR2 FQGNSA. Here the CDR3 DNA reads TGTGCCAGCAGCTTAGACAGGGGTGGAAACACCATATATTTT. Amino acid sequence: CASSLDRGGNTIYF.

The chain joins TRBV27 to TRBJ2-3; D is unclear. The CDR3 loop spans 11 amino acids. The germline V and J ends were trimmed by 3 bases and 6 bases, with 4 bases remaining between them. Germline-derived CDR1 and CDR2 are MNHEY and SMNVEV (reference sequence). CDR3 in amino acids: CASSFSDTQYF. The DNA for the CDR3 is TGTGCCAGCAGTTTTTCGGATACGCAGTATTTT.

J is TRBJ1-4 and V is TRBV19, with 10 nucleotides matching TRBD1. This CDR3 contains 19 residues. Losses at the gene ends were 4 bases for V and 0 bases for J; bases not matched to a gene: 11. Germline lookup yields CDR1 LNHDA and CDR2 SQIVND (reference sequence). The CDR3 region is CASSTLWTGGMATNEKLFF. Written as DNA, the CDR3 is TGTGCCAGTAGTACGCTCTGGACAGGGGGTATGGCAACTAATGAAAAACTGTTTTTT.

The chain is built from TRBV7-9 and TRBJ1-1; no clear D gene. This CDR3 has 15 residues. V gave up 0 bases and J gave up 6 bases, with 14 bases separating them. CDR1 is SEHNR and CDR2 is FQNEAQ in the germline V gene (reference sequence). The CDR3 nucleotides are TGTGCCAGCAGCTTAGCGGCGGCCCCCGGGGCTGAAGCTTTCTTT. Protein: CASSLAAAPGAEAFF.

This chain connects TRBV5-5 to TRBJ1-2, with 12 bases that match TRBD1. Trimming at V came to 2 bases and at J to 4 bases, leaving 6 bases not matched to a gene. Germline CDR1 and CDR2: SGHKS and YYEKEE (reference sequence). CDR3 length equals 16 residues. In DNA, the CDR3 is TGTGCCAGCAGCTTAAGGGACAGGGGGCGCGGCTATGGCTACACCTTC. Translating it yields CASSLRDRGRGYGYTF. The full variable domain, in which reference TRBV5-5 and TRBJ1-2 provide the parts outside the CDR3, is DAGVTQSPTHLIKTRGQQVTLRCSPISGHKSVSWYQQVLGQGPQFIFQYYEKEERGRGNFPDRFSARQFPNYSSELNVNALLLGDSALYLCASSLRDRGRGYGYTFGSGTRLTVV.